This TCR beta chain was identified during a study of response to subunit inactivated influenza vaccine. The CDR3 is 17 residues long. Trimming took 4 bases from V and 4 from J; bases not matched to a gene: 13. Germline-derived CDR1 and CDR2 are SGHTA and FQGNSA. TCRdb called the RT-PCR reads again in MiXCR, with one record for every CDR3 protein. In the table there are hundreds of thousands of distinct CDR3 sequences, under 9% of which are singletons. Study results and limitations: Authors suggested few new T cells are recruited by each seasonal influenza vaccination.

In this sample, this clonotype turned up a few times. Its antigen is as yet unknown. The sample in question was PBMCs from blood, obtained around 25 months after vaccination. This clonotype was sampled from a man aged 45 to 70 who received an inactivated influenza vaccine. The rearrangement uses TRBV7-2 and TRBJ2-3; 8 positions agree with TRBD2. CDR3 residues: CASSSYVAGMGPDTQYF. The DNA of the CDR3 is TGTGCCAGCAGCTCCTACGTAGCGGGAATGGGGCCAGATACGCAGTATTTT. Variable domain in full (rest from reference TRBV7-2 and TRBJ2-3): GAGVSQSPSNKVTEKGKDVELRCDPISGHTALYWYRQSLGQGLEFLIYFQGNSAPDKSGLPSDRFSAERTGGSVSTLTIQRTQQEDSAVYLCASSSYVAGMGPDTQYFGPGTRLTVL.